This T cell receptor (beta chain) emerged from a study of sequential checkpoint blockade in melanoma. Study as a whole: Arm A got nivolumab then ipilimumab; arm B the reverse, 1:1. Both treatment sequences were followed by maintenance nivolumab. TCRbeta immunosequencing was performed on DNA from approximately 93 pretreatment melanoma tumor samples.

Repertoires were generated with immunoSEQ multiplex PCR, while TCRdb's copy carries only in-frame clones and drops some. The table shows about 1,900 clones, with roughly a sixth occurring only once. Treatment of the sample: randomized to nivolumab then ipilimumab (arm A) or the reverse (arm B). No patient had prior DNA-damaging chemotherapy. Material: tumor tissue (inferred from file names), obtained from a patient given nivolumab and ipilimumab in sequence. The TCR sequence derives from a human donor with melanoma.

The CDR3 reads CASSLLDGRNQPQHF. CDR3 nucleotides: TGTGCCAGCAGTTTATTGGACGGGAGAAATCAGCCCCAGCATTTT. The genes are TRBV28 and TRBJ1-5; no definite D call. This CDR3 is 15 amino acids long. Germline V gives CDR1 MDHEN, CDR2 SYDVKM. The V gene lost 1 base and the J gene lost 4 bases, with 11 bases spanning the gap.